Listed below are T cell receptor beta chains from one sample, sequenced in a study of neurological immune-mediated disorders. Each CDR3 protein is one row after TCRdb ran MiXCR on the 5' RACE reads. The table lists tens of thousands of distinct CDR3 sequences, about 12% of them singletons. Sequenced material: PBMCs. These receptors originate from a male donor with HTLV-1-associated myelopathy (HAM/TSP). Each CDR3 is given with its conserved first and last residue. A D gene is named only where the DNA matches it firmly. Size tells how often a clone was seen (once, few, many) or the class of an expanded clone, and some rows leave it out.

j_call: TRBJ2-2; clone_size: many; d_call: -; v_call: TRBV5-6; cdr3_length: 14; cdr3_nt: TGTGCCAGCAGCTCTGGCTGGGACACCGGGGAGCTGTTTTTT; cdr3_aa: CASSSGWDTGELFF
j_call: TRBJ1-6; clone_size: many; d_call: -; v_call: TRBV20-1; cdr3_length: 18; cdr3_nt: TGCAGTGCTAGAGATCTAGTGACCGTGAGCTCCTATAATTCACCCCTCCACTTT; cdr3_aa: CSARDLVTVSSYNSPLHF
j_call: TRBJ1-6; clone_size: many; d_call: TRBD1; v_call: TRBV6-5; cdr3_length: 19; cdr3_nt: TGTGCCAGCAGTTACTCCTCCCTGGGACAGGGGGTTTATAATTCACCCCTCCACTTT; cdr3_aa: CASSYSSLGQGVYNSPLHF
j_call: TRBJ2-1; clone_size: many; d_call: TRBD2; v_call: TRBV20-1; cdr3_length: 14; cdr3_nt: TGCAGTGCTTCCTCGAGCGGGGCGTACAATGAGCAGTTCTTC; cdr3_aa: CSASSSGAYNEQFF
j_call: TRBJ2-3; clone_size: many; d_call: -; v_call: TRBV12-3/TRBV12-4; cdr3_length: 16; cdr3_nt: TGTGCCAGCAGTTCGACGGGCAGGGGCGGCACAGATACGCAGTATTTT; cdr3_aa: CASSSTGRGGTDTQYF
j_call: TRBJ1-2; clone_size: many; d_call: -; v_call: TRBV20-1; cdr3_length: 14; cdr3_nt: TGCAGTGCTCGCCGATGGAAAAAGACGGGTGGCTACACCTTC; cdr3_aa: CSARRWKKTGGYTF
j_call: TRBJ2-4; clone_size: -; d_call: -; v_call: TRBV20-1; cdr3_length: 15; cdr3_nt: TGCAGTGCTAGAGATAAAGTCTTAGCCAAAAACATTCAGTACTTC; cdr3_aa: CSARDKVLAKNIQYF
j_call: TRBJ2-1; clone_size: many; d_call: -; v_call: TRBV5-1; cdr3_length: 14; cdr3_nt: TGCGCCAGCACAGGGCAGGGCTCCTACAATGAGCAGTTCTTC; cdr3_aa: CASTGQGSYNEQFF
j_call: TRBJ2-7; clone_size: many; d_call: -; v_call: TRBV12-3/TRBV12-4; cdr3_length: 13; cdr3_nt: TGTGCCAGCAGTTTAGTGACATCAGGCGAGCAGTACTTC; cdr3_aa: CASSLVTSGEQYF
j_call: TRBJ1-5; clone_size: once; d_call: -; v_call: TRBV29-1; cdr3_length: 15; cdr3_nt: TGCAGCGTGGGGGATGGATTTTTAGGCAATCAGCCCCAGCATTTT; cdr3_aa: CSVGDGFLGNQPQHF
j_call: TRBJ2-7; clone_size: medium-sized; d_call: -; v_call: TRBV20-1; cdr3_length: 12; cdr3_nt: TGCAGTGCTAGGGTCGGGTCCTACGAGCAGTACTTC; cdr3_aa: CSARVGSYEQYF
j_call: TRBJ2-5; clone_size: many; d_call: -; v_call: TRBV20-1; cdr3_length: 12; cdr3_nt: TGCAGTGCTAGGGTAGGCCAAGAGACCCAGTACTTC; cdr3_aa: CSARVGQETQYF
j_call: TRBJ2-7; clone_size: many; d_call: TRBD1; v_call: TRBV20-1; cdr3_length: 14; cdr3_nt: TGCAGTGCCTGGTCGGGGACAGAGAACTACGAGCAGTACTTC; cdr3_aa: CSAWSGTENYEQYF
j_call: TRBJ1-5; clone_size: many; d_call: -; v_call: TRBV20-1; cdr3_length: 13; cdr3_nt: TGCAGTGCTAGTCTGGAGCCCAATCAGCCCCAGCATTTT; cdr3_aa: CSASLEPNQPQHF
j_call: TRBJ2-7; clone_size: -; d_call: TRBD2; v_call: TRBV11-2; cdr3_length: 14; cdr3_nt: TGTGCCAGCAGCTGGGCGGGGGGATTCTACGAGCAGTACTTC; cdr3_aa: CASSWAGGFYEQYF
j_call: TRBJ1-1; clone_size: many; d_call: -; v_call: TRBV5-1; cdr3_length: 13; cdr3_nt: TGCGCCAGCGGATCATCGGGGGAGACTGAAGCTTTCTTT; cdr3_aa: CASGSSGETEAFF
j_call: TRBJ2-7; clone_size: many; d_call: TRBD1; v_call: TRBV6-6; cdr3_length: 13; cdr3_nt: TGTGCCAGCAGGACAGGGGGCTGGTACGAGCAGTACTTC; cdr3_aa: CASRTGGWYEQYF
j_call: TRBJ1-5; clone_size: many; d_call: -; v_call: TRBV6-1; cdr3_length: 10; cdr3_nt: TGTGCCAGCGGCGGTCAGCCCCAGCATTTT; cdr3_aa: CASGGQPQHF
j_call: TRBJ1-6; clone_size: -; d_call: -; v_call: TRBV12-3/TRBV12-4; cdr3_length: 13; cdr3_nt: TGTGCCAGTATTAGAAGGGCGGGTTCACCCCTCCACTTT; cdr3_aa: CASIRRAGSPLHF
j_call: TRBJ1-1; clone_size: -; d_call: -; v_call: TRBV4-3; cdr3_length: 18; cdr3_nt: TGCGCCAGCAGCCAAGAGGGCGTCGGACCTGGGGGTCCCACTGAAGCTTTCTTT; cdr3_aa: CASSQEGVGPGGPTEAFF
j_call: TRBJ2-7; clone_size: many; d_call: TRBD1; v_call: TRBV5-1; cdr3_length: 15; cdr3_nt: TGCGCCAGCAGCTTGGGGGACAGGTCCGCCTACGAGCAGTACTTC; cdr3_aa: CASSLGDRSAYEQYF
j_call: TRBJ2-4; clone_size: many; d_call: TRBD2; v_call: TRBV7-2; cdr3_length: 15; cdr3_nt: TGTGCCAGCAGCCAGAAGGCTAGCGGGGGAAACATTCAGTACTTC; cdr3_aa: CASSQKASGGNIQYF
j_call: TRBJ2-7; clone_size: -; d_call: -; v_call: TRBV20-1; cdr3_length: 14; cdr3_nt: TGCAGTGCTAGAGATCAGCGGAGGACCCACGAGCAGTACTTC; cdr3_aa: CSARDQRRTHEQYF
j_call: TRBJ2-3; clone_size: many; d_call: -; v_call: TRBV28; cdr3_length: 15; cdr3_nt: TGTGCCAGCAGAGACCCGGGACGGGTCACAGATACGCAGTATTTT; cdr3_aa: CASRDPGRVTDTQYF
j_call: TRBJ2-7; clone_size: many; d_call: -; v_call: TRBV15; cdr3_length: 14; cdr3_nt: TGTGCCACCAGCAGAGATACGGGGGTCGGCGAGCAGTACTTC; cdr3_aa: CATSRDTGVGEQYF
j_call: TRBJ2-5; clone_size: few; d_call: TRBD1; v_call: TRBV11-3; cdr3_length: 15; cdr3_nt: TGTGCCAGCAGCTTAGTACAGGGGGGAGGAGAGACCCAGTACTTC; cdr3_aa: CASSLVQGGGETQYF
j_call: TRBJ1-1; clone_size: -; d_call: TRBD1; v_call: TRBV12-3/TRBV12-4; cdr3_length: 13; cdr3_nt: TGTGCCAGCAGCTACAGGGGGAACACTGAATCTTTCTTT; cdr3_aa: CASSYRGNTESFF
j_call: TRBJ1-5; clone_size: many; d_call: -; v_call: TRBV27; cdr3_length: 14; cdr3_nt: TGTGCCAGCAGTTTTACAGGTGAACGTCAGCCCCAGCATTTT; cdr3_aa: CASSFTGERQPQHF
j_call: TRBJ2-2; clone_size: many; d_call: TRBD1; v_call: TRBV6-6; cdr3_length: 14; cdr3_nt: TGTGCCAGCAGTAGAACAGGGGGTTCCGGGGAGCTGTTTTTT; cdr3_aa: CASSRTGGSGELFF
j_call: TRBJ2-3; clone_size: many; d_call: TRBD2; v_call: TRBV7-6; cdr3_length: 15; cdr3_nt: TGTGCCAGCAGCTTTTCGGGGGGGCCGGGAGATACGCAGTATTTT; cdr3_aa: CASSFSGGPGDTQYF
j_call: TRBJ1-5; clone_size: -; d_call: -; v_call: TRBV7-2; cdr3_length: 17; cdr3_nt: TGTGCCAGCAGCCTCGTGGTGGGACACAGAAGCAATCAGCCCCAGCATTTT; cdr3_aa: CASSLVVGHRSNQPQHF
j_call: TRBJ2-7; clone_size: many; d_call: -; v_call: TRBV6-5; cdr3_length: 14; cdr3_nt: TGTGCCAGCAGTCCCCGACAGACTACCTACGAGCAGTACTTC; cdr3_aa: CASSPRQTTYEQYF
j_call: TRBJ2-1; clone_size: many; d_call: -; v_call: TRBV5-5; cdr3_length: 13; cdr3_nt: TGTGCCAGCAGCCTCAACCCCTACAATGAGCAGTTCTTC; cdr3_aa: CASSLNPYNEQFF
j_call: TRBJ1-1; clone_size: many; d_call: -; v_call: TRBV4-3; cdr3_length: 14; cdr3_nt: TGCGCCAGCAGCCAACAAGTTGGGGACACTGAAGCTTTCTTT; cdr3_aa: CASSQQVGDTEAFF
j_call: TRBJ1-2; clone_size: many; d_call: -; v_call: TRBV14; cdr3_length: 15; cdr3_nt: TGTGCCAGCAGCCAAGTACCTGGCAGAAACTATGGCTACACCTTC; cdr3_aa: CASSQVPGRNYGYTF
j_call: TRBJ2-1; clone_size: many; d_call: -; v_call: TRBV29-1; cdr3_length: 13; cdr3_nt: TGCAGCGTTGTAGGCCCGGGTCAGCTGGAGCAGTTCTTC; cdr3_aa: CSVVGPGQLEQFF
j_call: TRBJ2-5; clone_size: many; d_call: -; v_call: TRBV7-2; cdr3_length: 14; cdr3_nt: TGTGCCAGCAGCTTAAGCCCCCGCCAAGAGACCCAGTACTTC; cdr3_aa: CASSLSPRQETQYF
j_call: TRBJ2-7; clone_size: many; d_call: TRBD1; v_call: TRBV12-3/TRBV12-4; cdr3_length: 17; cdr3_nt: TGTGCCAGCAGCCGTTGGTTGACAGGGGGAGGGTCGGGTGAGCAGTACTTC; cdr3_aa: CASSRWLTGGGSGEQYF
j_call: TRBJ1-2; clone_size: -; d_call: -; v_call: TRBV7-3; cdr3_length: 18; cdr3_nt: TGTGCCAGCAGCTTAACTGCGAGAACAGCGAATGCTAACTATGGCTACACCTTC; cdr3_aa: CASSLTARTANANYGYTF
j_call: TRBJ1-5; clone_size: many; d_call: -; v_call: TRBV5-1; cdr3_length: 15; cdr3_nt: TGCGCCAGCAGCGCCCTCGGAGGGAGGGGTCAGCCCCAGCATTTT; cdr3_aa: CASSALGGRGQPQHF
j_call: TRBJ1-1; clone_size: many; d_call: TRBD1; v_call: TRBV18; cdr3_length: 12; cdr3_nt: TGTGCCAGCTCGACAGGGACCACTGAAGCTTTCTTT; cdr3_aa: CASSTGTTEAFF
j_call: TRBJ2-1; clone_size: many; d_call: TRBD2; v_call: TRBV10-2; cdr3_length: 15; cdr3_nt: TGCGCCAGCTGCCCGAGCGGGGGGGTCTCCAATGAGCAGTTCTTC; cdr3_aa: CASCPSGGVSNEQFF
j_call: TRBJ1-2; clone_size: many; d_call: -; v_call: TRBV6-2/TRBV6-3; cdr3_length: 16; cdr3_nt: TGTGCCAGCAGTTATGGTCGGGGACCTGCTAACTATGGCTACACCTTC; cdr3_aa: CASSYGRGPANYGYTF
j_call: TRBJ1-1; clone_size: -; d_call: TRBD1; v_call: TRBV9; cdr3_length: 16; cdr3_nt: TGTGCCAGCAGCACCAGCAAAACAGGGGGATACACTGCAGCTTTCTTT; cdr3_aa: CASSTSKTGGYTAAFF
j_call: TRBJ2-7; clone_size: many; d_call: -; v_call: TRBV15; cdr3_length: 14; cdr3_nt: TGTGCCACCAGCAGGGAGGGCCGGGGCTACGAGCAGTACTTC; cdr3_aa: CATSREGRGYEQYF
j_call: TRBJ1-6; clone_size: many; d_call: TRBD1; v_call: TRBV5-6; cdr3_length: 14; cdr3_nt: TGTGCCAGCAGCGACAGGGTCCTCGTTTCACCCCTCCACTTT; cdr3_aa: CASSDRVLVSPLHF
j_call: TRBJ2-5; clone_size: many; d_call: -; v_call: TRBV5-1; cdr3_length: 13; cdr3_nt: TGCGCCAGCAGCTCTCCCACAGGGGAGACCCAGTACTTC; cdr3_aa: CASSSPTGETQYF
j_call: TRBJ1-5; clone_size: many; d_call: -; v_call: TRBV6-2/TRBV6-3; cdr3_length: 14; cdr3_nt: TGTGCCAGCAGCCGACCGGACAGATATCAGCCCCAGCATTTT; cdr3_aa: CASSRPDRYQPQHF
j_call: TRBJ1-1; clone_size: many; d_call: -; v_call: TRBV6-5; cdr3_length: 15; cdr3_nt: TGTGCCAGCAGGCACCTCGGGGGACAGAACACTGAAGCTTTCTTT; cdr3_aa: CASRHLGGQNTEAFF
j_call: TRBJ2-7; clone_size: many; d_call: TRBD2; v_call: TRBV20-1; cdr3_length: 14; cdr3_nt: TGCAGTGCAAGGACTAGCGGGGGGGCCAACGAGCAGTACTTC; cdr3_aa: CSARTSGGANEQYF
j_call: TRBJ1-1; clone_size: many; d_call: -; v_call: TRBV7-2; cdr3_length: 14; cdr3_nt: TGTGCCAGCAGCTTAGCTCTCAAGAACACTGAAGCTTTCTTT; cdr3_aa: CASSLALKNTEAFF
j_call: TRBJ2-7; clone_size: many; d_call: -; v_call: TRBV28; cdr3_length: 12; cdr3_nt: TGTGCCAGCAGCTCAAGTCCAGGGGTGCAGTACTTC; cdr3_aa: CASSSSPGVQYF
j_call: TRBJ2-2; clone_size: many; d_call: -; v_call: TRBV5-1; cdr3_length: 14; cdr3_nt: TGCGCCAGCAGCTTATCGGGGATCACCGGGGAGCTGTTTTTT; cdr3_aa: CASSLSGITGELFF
j_call: TRBJ2-1; clone_size: -; d_call: TRBD1; v_call: TRBV14; cdr3_length: 16; cdr3_nt: TGTGCCAGCAGCCAAGAGGGCAGGGGGCGTCACAATGAGCAGTTCTTC; cdr3_aa: CASSQEGRGRHNEQFF
j_call: TRBJ1-5; clone_size: few; d_call: TRBD1; v_call: TRBV12-3/TRBV12-4; cdr3_length: 17; cdr3_nt: TGCGCCAGCAGTTGGGGCGGGACAGCGTATAGCAATCAGCCCCAGCATTTT; cdr3_aa: CASSWGGTAYSNQPQHF